The 2 T cell receptor beta chains below all came from one sample that was sequenced in a study of radiotherapy plus CTLA-4 blockade in lung cancer. The method was immunoSEQ multiplex PCR; TCRdb's version includes in-frame clones alone and lacks a portion of them. The sample has more than 90,000 clones, more than 65% seen once. The specimen comprised peripheral blood, sampled from a patient treated with radiotherapy plus ipilimumab. Every receptor here comes from a human donor with non-small cell lung cancer that progressed on radiotherapy plus ipilimumab. Some clones in this sample may be carry-over from other donors' samples.

The chain is built from TRBV10-3 and TRBJ1-5; D is possibly TRBD1 (5 bases). Germline V gene sequence: CDR1 ENHRY, CDR2 SYGVKD. V lost 5 bases and J 1 base, leaving 9 bases between the germline ends. The CDR3 has 14 amino acids. The CDR3: CAISTGGSNQPQHF. CDR3 sequence (DNA): TGTGCCATCAGTACGGGGGGGAGCAATCAGCCCCAGCATTTT.

The chain uses TRBV18 and TRBJ1-5; 10 bases are a match to TRBD1. Germline values: CDR1 KGHSH, CDR2 LQKENI. This CDR3 contains 17 residues. V was pared by 6 bases and J by 4 bases, with 12 bases of the junction left unmatched. The CDR3 coding sequence is TGTGCCAGCTCCTCGGGACAGGGGCAATACTTAAATCAGCCCCAGCATTTT. As protein: CASSSGQGQYLNQPQHF.